The 16 T cell receptor beta chains below all came from one sample that was sequenced in a study of T cell responses to AZD1222 COVID-19 vaccine. Clones were read by immunoSEQ multiplex PCR, and TCRdb kept only the in-frame ones, dropping some. The sample lists some 87,000 clones, approximately 90% seen once, with approximately 30% in the top ten. The specimen comprised peripheral blood, sampled on day 0 of AZD1222 vaccination. Source of these receptors: an adult in good health.

The chain carries TRBV7-9 and TRBJ2-7; perhaps TRBD1 as D (5 bases). The CDR3 length is 12 residues. The V end was cut by 7 bases, the J end by 5 bases, with 12 bases between. Germline V lookup: CDR1 SEHNR, CDR2 FQNEAQ (reference sequence). The CDR3 sequence: CASTLQGHEQYF. The CDR3 DNA sequence: TGTGCCAGCACGCTCCAGGGTCACGAGCAGTACTTC.

The chain is built from TRBV28 and TRBJ2-3; the match to TRBD2 covers 7 bases. Germline CDR1 reads MDHEN; CDR2 reads SYDVKM. The CDR3 spans 16 residues. V gave up 5 bases and J gave up 2 bases; unmatched junction bases: 10. CDR3 loop: CASSPRTRLYTDTQYF. The CDR3, as DNA: TGTGCCAGCAGTCCCCGGACTAGGCTATACACAGATACGCAGTATTTT.

The gene calls are TRBV29-1 and TRBJ1-2, with D unresolved. This CDR3 is built from 13 residues. V was pared by 0 bases and J by 4 bases, with 9 bases between. In germline, CDR1 is SQVTM, CDR2 ANQGSEA. The CDR3 DNA reads as TGCAGCGTTGAAGAGCAGCTACCCTATGGCTACACCTTC. Translated: CSVEEQLPYGYTF.

This sequence joins TRBV12-3 or TRBV12-4 and TRBJ2-1, with 11 bases aligning to TRBD2. The CDR3 loop spans 13 amino acids. V shed 5 bases, J shed 7 bases, and the junction held 1 base outside the gene matches. As DNA, the CDR3 is TGTGCCAGCAGTAGACTAGCGGGAAATGAGCAGTTCTTC. Protein: CASSRLAGNEQFF.

This clone was counted once. J is TRBJ2-7 and V is TRBV28, with D uncertain. This CDR3 spans 12 amino acids. Looked up from germline, CDR1 is MDHEN and CDR2 is SYDVKM. The CDR3 here is CASRGGAYEQYF. The CDR3 nucleotides read TGTGCTTCCCGCGGCGGTGCCTACGAGCAGTACTTC.

The J gene is TRBJ2-3, the V gene TRBV7-3; D is undetermined. CDR3 size: 14 residues. Looked up from germline, CDR1 is SGHTA and CDR2 is FQGTGA. V gave up 2 bases and J gave up 0 bases, with 6 bases separating them. The CDR3 loop reads CASSLDSSTDTQYF. CDR3 sequence (DNA): TGTGCCAGCAGCTTAGACTCTAGCACAGATACGCAGTATTTT.

The chain recombines TRBV5-1 with TRBJ2-7; D uncertain. CDR1 SGHRS and CDR2 YFSETQ come from the germline V gene. The CDR3 is 14 residues long. Trimming removed 7 bases from V and 0 bases from J, with 14 bases in between. CDR3 residues: CASLNGPSSYEQYF. CDR3 DNA sequence: TGCGCCAGCCTCAATGGGCCGAGCTCCTACGAGCAGTACTTC.

This chain uses TRBV3-1 (or the pseudogene TRBV3-2) with TRBJ1-4; possible D gene TRBD1, 6 bases. Germline V gene lookup returns CDR1 LGHDT and CDR2 YNNKEL (reference sequence). The CDR3 spans 15 residues. Between the trimmed V and J ends, which lost 0 bases and 6 bases, there was a span of 11 bases. The CDR3 DNA follows: TGTGCCAGCAGCCAAGATGGGACAAATTATGAAAAACTGTTTTTT. Translated: CASSQDGTNYEKLFF.

This sequence joins TRBV6-2 or TRBV6-3 and TRBJ1-2, with D hard to call. The V end lost 3 bases, the J end lost 8 bases, and 16 bases lay between the germline ends. The CDR3 is made up of 14 amino acids. Germline values: CDR1 MNHEY, CDR2 SVGEGT. CDR3 nucleotide sequence: TGTGCCAGCAGTTATCGGCCCGGGATAGGGGGCTACACCTTC. This sequence encodes CASSYRPGIGGYTF.

V and J are TRBV11-2 and TRBJ2-7; D unclear. Germline V gene lookup returns CDR1 SGHAT and CDR2 FQNNGV. Trimming took off 5 bases at V and 6 bases at J, with 17 bases between the two ends. The CDR3 contains 14 residues. In nucleotides, the CDR3 is TGTGCCAGCAGCCCCCGGGCCCTATGGGGCGAGCAGTACTTC. This gives the protein CASSPRALWGEQYF.

This sequence joins TRBV11-2 and TRBJ2-3, with 7 bases lining up with TRBD1. There are 15 residues in the CDR3. V lost 5 bases and J lost 4; bases outside the gene matches: 9. Germline V gene data show CDR1 as SGHAT and CDR2 as FQNNGV. CDR3 region: CASSPRQGWADTQYF. CDR3 DNA sequence: TGTGCCAGCAGCCCGCGACAGGGATGGGCAGATACGCAGTATTTT.

This clone has just one count. The V gene is TRBV2, the J gene TRBJ1-5; tentatively, D is TRBD1 (5 bases). The germline V and J ends were trimmed by 6 bases and 2 bases, with 14 bases remaining between them. The CDR3 consists of 15 residues. CDR1 is SNHLY and CDR2 is FYNNEI in the germline V gene. CDR3 loop: CASSRQGPGNQPQHF. Here the CDR3 DNA reads TGTGCCAGCAGCCGGCAGGGCCCTGGCAATCAGCCCCAGCATTTT.

This clone was counted many times. V usage is TRBV6-4 and J usage is TRBJ2-3; 10 bases are shared with TRBD2. CDR3 size: 15 residues. Germline V gene data show CDR1 as MRHNA and CDR2 as SNTAGT. The ends lost 0 bases at V and 4 bases at J; junction bases unmatched: 1. The CDR3 DNA sequence: TGTGCCAGCAGTGACTCAGCGGGAGGGCCAGATACGCAGTATTTT. It translates to CASSDSAGGPDTQYF.

The chain recombines TRBV3-1 (or the pseudogene TRBV3-2) with TRBJ1-6; D gene unclear. Trimming took off 2 bases at V and 10 bases at J, with 12 bases between the two ends. CDR1 and CDR2 (germline): LGHDT, YNNKEL (reference sequence). The CDR3 is made up of 14 amino acids. The CDR3 here is CASSQILSVSPLHF. The CDR3 coding sequence is TGTGCCAGCAGCCAAATTCTTAGTGTCTCACCCCTCCACTTT.

This clone showed up just once. The rearrangement links TRBV14 to TRBJ2-5; maybe TRBD1 (6 bases). This CDR3 spans 15 amino acids. The germline gives CDR1 SGHDN, CDR2 FVKESK. Trimming removed 0 bases from V and 4 bases from J, with 12 bases in between. The CDR3 region is CASSQESPRGETQYF. CDR3 in DNA: TGTGCCAGCAGCCAAGAATCCCCCAGGGGAGAGACCCAGTACTTC.

CDR3 sequence reads: CASSGWTRMNIQYF. Here the CDR3 DNA reads TGTGCCAGTAGTGGCTGGACTAGGATGAACATTCAGTACTTC. The chain uses TRBV19 and TRBJ2-4, with 7 bases lining up with TRBD2. The J segment lost 7 bases and the V segment lost 5 bases, leaving 8 bases of the junction unmatched. Germline V gene data show CDR1 as LNHDA and CDR2 as SQIVND (reference sequence). The CDR3 covers 14 residues.